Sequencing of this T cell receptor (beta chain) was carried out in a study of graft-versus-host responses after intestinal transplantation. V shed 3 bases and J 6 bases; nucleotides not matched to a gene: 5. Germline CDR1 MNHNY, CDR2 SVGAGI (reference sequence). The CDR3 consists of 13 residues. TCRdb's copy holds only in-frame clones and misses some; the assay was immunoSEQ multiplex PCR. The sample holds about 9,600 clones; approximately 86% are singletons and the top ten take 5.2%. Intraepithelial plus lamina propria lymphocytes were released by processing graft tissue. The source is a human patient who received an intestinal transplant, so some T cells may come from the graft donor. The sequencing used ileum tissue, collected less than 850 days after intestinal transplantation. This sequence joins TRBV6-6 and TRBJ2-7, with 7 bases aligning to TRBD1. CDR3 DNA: TGTGCCAGCAGTTATCCAGGGGGTTCCGAGCAGTACTTC. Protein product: CASSYPGGSEQYF.